Listed below are T cell receptor beta chains from one sample, sequenced in a study of T cell responses to AZD1222 COVID-19 vaccine. Clones were sequenced by immunoSEQ multiplex PCR, and TCRdb holds only the in-frame ones, with some missing. Of roughly 140,000 clones in the sample, 94% were seen once. Specimen: peripheral blood, collected on day 0 of AZD1222 vaccination. Every receptor here comes from an adult in good health. CDR3s include the opening cysteine and the closing phenylalanine or tryptophan. The order of the fields is V gene, J gene, D gene, clone size, CDR3 DNA, CDR3 protein. A D gene is named only where the DNA matches it firmly. Clone size, where shown, is once, few, many, or a class for clones that have expanded.

>TRBV4-2|TRBJ1-2|TRBD1|once
TGTGCCAGCAGCCGTCCGGACAGGGATGGCTATGGCTACACCTTC
CASSRPDRDGYGYTF
>TRBV7-9|TRBJ2-3|.|.
TGTGCCAGCAGCTTAGCGAGTTATACGCAGTATTTT
CASSLASYTQYF
>TRBV9|TRBJ2-1|TRBD2|.
TGTGCCAGCAGCTGGACTAGCTCTGACAATGAGCAGTTCTTC
CASSWTSSDNEQFF
>TRBV5-1|TRBJ2-3|.|.
TGCGCCAGCAGCTTGGATGGGGGACCAGATACGCAGTATTTT
CASSLDGGPDTQYF
>TRBV11-2|TRBJ1-4|.|.
TGTGCCAGCAGCTTAGAGGGGAGGGCAGAAAAACTGTTTTTT
CASSLEGRAEKLFF
>TRBV7-6|TRBJ2-3|TRBD2|.
TGTGCCAGCAGCTTAGCAGGCGGGAGCGGGGGGGGCACAGATACGCAGTATTTT
CASSLAGGSGGGTDTQYF
>TRBV10-3|TRBJ2-3|.|.
TGTGCCATCAGTGAGTCGAGGAGCACAGATACGCAGTATTTT
CAISESRSTDTQYF
>TRBV15|TRBJ2-1|.|.
TGTGCCACCAGCAGTCGTCTAAATGAGCAGTTCTTC
CATSSRLNEQFF
>TRBV30|TRBJ1-6|.|once
TGTGCCTGGAGCCGGGGACGGACTAATTCACCCCTCCACTTT
CAWSRGRTNSPLHF
>TRBV6-4|TRBJ1-4|.|.
TGTGCCAGCAGTGACTCAGGGTCAGCAACTAATGAAAAACTGTTTTTT
CASSDSGSATNEKLFF
>TRBV5-1|TRBJ1-6|.|.
TGCGCCACCAGGGGAAACAGGGAGGATTCACCCCTCCACTTT
CATRGNREDSPLHF
>TRBV29-1|TRBJ2-1|TRBD2|.
TGCAGCGTTGATACGATGGGAGGGCCCTACAATGAGCAGTTCTTC
CSVDTMGGPYNEQFF
>TRBV2|TRBJ1-2|TRBD1|once
TGTGCCAGCAGTAACAGGGGCGGTGGCTACACCTTC
CASSNRGGGYTF
>TRBV27|TRBJ1-5|.|.
TGTGCCAGCAGTTCGATCTGGAGACTGGGCGGCAATCAGCCCCAGCATTTT
CASSSIWRLGGNQPQHF
>TRBV20-1|TRBJ2-3|TRBD2|once
TGCAGTGCTAGTTCCAGCGGGAGGGCCCATAACACAGATACGCAGTATTTT
CSASSSGRAHNTDTQYF
>TRBV6-2/TRBV6-3|TRBJ2-4|.|few
TGTGCCAGCAGTTACTCGTCAGGACTCACCAAAAAAAACATTCAGTACTTC
CASSYSSGLTKKNIQYF
>TRBV5-1|TRBJ1-4|.|.
TGCGCCAGCAGCCCGGGGACAAATGAAAAACTGTTTTTT
CASSPGTNEKLFF
>TRBV4-2|TRBJ1-4|TRBD1|once
TGTGCCAGCAGCCAAACTATGACAGGGTGGGAAAAACTGTTTTTT
CASSQTMTGWEKLFF
>TRBV14|TRBJ2-5|TRBD1|.
TGTGCCAGCAGCCAAGACAGGGGGTACCAAGAGACCCAGTACTTC
CASSQDRGYQETQYF
>TRBV6-5|TRBJ1-4|.|once
TGTGCCAGCAGACCGGCGGGGGGGACTAATGAAAAACTGTTTTTT
CASRPAGGTNEKLFF
>TRBV5-1|TRBJ1-1|.|.
TGCGCCAGCAGCCCCTCAACATTCGAGAACACTGAAGCTTTCTTT
CASSPSTFENTEAFF
>TRBV28|TRBJ1-2|.|.
TGTGCCAGCAGTTTATGGGGGTTCGTAGGCTACACCTTC
CASSLWGFVGYTF
>TRBV11-1|TRBJ2-1|TRBD1|many
TGTGCCAGCAGCCTACCCAGGGGGCAGGAGTACGGTGAGCAGTTCTTC
CASSLPRGQEYGEQFF
>TRBV14|TRBJ1-1|.|once
TGTGCCAGCAGCCCGGGGGTTGCGAACACTGAAGCTTTCTTT
CASSPGVANTEAFF
>TRBV21-1|TRBJ1-5|.|.
TGTGCCAGCAGCACCCACTTGACAGGGCGCCCGGGCAATCAGCCCCAGCATTTT
CASSTHLTGRPGNQPQHF
>TRBV21-1|TRBJ2-3|.|.
TGTGCCAGCAGCTCGCCGGACAGATACCGCACAGATACGCAGTATTTT
CASSSPDRYRTDTQYF
>TRBV29-1|TRBJ2-2|.|.
TGCAGCTCTGACGGACAGAACACCGGGGAGCTGTTTTTT
CSSDGQNTGELFF
>TRBV6-6|TRBJ1-5|.|.
TGTGCCAGCAGTTCCGATATGGGTCAGCCCCAGCATTTT
CASSSDMGQPQHF
>TRBV3-1/TRBV3-2|TRBJ1-5|.|.
TGTGCCAGCAGCAAGGCCGACGCGAATCAGCCCCAGCATTTT
CASSKADANQPQHF
>TRBV11-2|TRBJ2-1|TRBD2|.
TGTGCCAGCACCGGCGGGAGGGCCCTTAATGAGCAGTTCTTC
CASTGGRALNEQFF
>TRBV5-4|TRBJ1-6|.|few
TGTGCCAGCAGCGATTCGAGCTCCTATAATTCACCCCTCCACTTT
CASSDSSSYNSPLHF
>TRBV10-3|TRBJ1-1|.|.
TGTGCCATCAGAACAGGGAGGGCTGAAGCTTTCTTT
CAIRTGRAEAFF
>TRBV6-2/TRBV6-3|TRBJ2-5|TRBD2|.
TGTGCCAGCAGTTACCCACCGGCGGGAGTAAGAGAGACCCAGTACTTC
CASSYPPAGVRETQYF
>TRBV11-2|TRBJ1-5|TRBD1|.
TGTGCCAGCAGCTCGAATCCGACAGGGGCTCAGCCCCAGCATTTT
CASSSNPTGAQPQHF
>TRBV10-3|TRBJ1-1|.|.
TGTGCCATCAGTGAAGCGTCGAACACTGAAGCTTTCTTT
CAISEASNTEAFF
>TRBV29-1|TRBJ1-2|.|.
TGCAGCGTTGACGGCTACACCTTC
CSVDGYTF
>TRBV2|TRBJ2-5|TRBD2|.
TGTGCCAGCAGAGCCGGGACTAGCGCAGAGACCCAGTACTTC
CASRAGTSAETQYF
>TRBV5-6|TRBJ2-5|TRBD2|.
TGTGCCAGCAGTTACCTTCAGGATTTGCTAGCGGGGAGGGGGGAGACCCAGTACTTC
CASSYLQDLLAGRGETQYF
>TRBV21-1|TRBJ1-2|.|few
TGTGCCAGCAGCAAAGGCACACGGAGTAACTATGGCTACACCTTC
CASSKGTRSNYGYTF
>TRBV5-6|TRBJ1-2|TRBD1|.
TGTGCCAGCAGCCATCTAGACAGGGCGGGTAGCTATGGCTACACCTTC
CASSHLDRAGSYGYTF
>TRBV28|TRBJ2-1|TRBD2|.
TGTGCCAGCAGTGAGCCGGTCGGGACTAGCAGAAATGAGCAGTTCTTC
CASSEPVGTSRNEQFF
>TRBV30|TRBJ1-5|TRBD1|.
TGTGCCTGGAGTCCGACAGGGCTAGCACGACAGCCCCAGCATTTT
CAWSPTGLARQPQHF
>TRBV7-9|TRBJ1-2|.|.
TGTGCCAGCAGCTATCGGTCGGTGTATGGCTACACCTTC
CASSYRSVYGYTF
>TRBV5-1|TRBJ1-2|.|.
TGCGCCAGCAGCTATGCAGACCCCGAGCCCTATGGCTACACCTTC
CASSYADPEPYGYTF
>TRBV19|TRBJ2-3|TRBD2|.
TGTGCCAGTAGTGGCGGGGGGGCCCCAGATACGCAGTATTTT
CASSGGGAPDTQYF
>TRBV5-4|TRBJ1-4|.|.
TGTGCCAGCAGCTCAACTACAGGGTTGGATGAAAAACTGTTTTTT
CASSSTTGLDEKLFF
>TRBV6-5|TRBJ1-5|.|.
TGTGCCAGCAGCACCGGGACGATTAATCAGCCCCAGCATTTT
CASSTGTINQPQHF
>TRBV2|TRBJ2-3|TRBD2|.
TGTGCCAGCAGGGGGACTAGCGGGAGGGCAGATACGCAGTATTTT
CASRGTSGRADTQYF
>TRBV3-1/TRBV3-2|TRBJ1-6|TRBD1|.
TGTGCCAGCAGCCGACATGGACAGGGGCCAAATTCACCCCTCCACTTT
CASSRHGQGPNSPLHF
>TRBV5-5|TRBJ1-4|.|.
TGTGCCAGCAGCTCCGAGGGCATTCTGCGCGAAAAACTGTTTTTT
CASSSEGILREKLFF
>TRBV7-9|TRBJ2-1|.|.
TGTGCCAGCAGCTTAGCGGGCAGCTCCTACAATGAGCAGTTCTTC
CASSLAGSSYNEQFF
>TRBV18|TRBJ2-6|TRBD1|.
TGTGCCAGCTCATCGGGACAGGGGGCTGGGGCCAACGTCCTGACTTTC
CASSSGQGAGANVLTF
>TRBV10-2|TRBJ1-4|TRBD1|.
TGCGCCATCAAAAACAGGGGGCGTACAACTAATGAAAAACTGTTTTTT
CAIKNRGRTTNEKLFF
>TRBV4-3|TRBJ1-1|TRBD1|once
TGCGCCAGCAGCCAAGGGACAGGGGGACGCAGCACTGAAGCTTTCTTT
CASSQGTGGRSTEAFF
>TRBV7-8|TRBJ2-3|TRBD2|.
TGTGCCAGCAGCTTACTCGGGAGGGGCACAGATACGCAGTATTTT
CASSLLGRGTDTQYF